This entry lists 22 T cell receptor beta chains sequenced from one sample in a study of blood T cell repertoires in COVID-19. Produced via immunoSEQ multiplex PCR; TCRdb's table is partial and in-frame only. The table shows around 240,000 clones, with about 85% occurring only once. The source material was peripheral blood. The receptors were sampled from a man in his forties with acute or convalescent COVID-19.

The chain has TRBV28 and TRBJ2-1; the match to TRBD1 covers 7 bases. This CDR3 spans 14 amino acids. V was clipped by 8 bases and J by 8 bases; unmatched bases: 12. CDR1 and CDR2 from the germline V gene are MDHEN and SYDVKM. CDR3 region: CASVPGQVIDEQFF. The DNA of the CDR3 is TGTGCCAGCGTTCCTGGACAGGTTATAGATGAGCAGTTCTTC.

The rearrangement links TRBV4-3 to TRBJ2-3, with 8 bases fitting TRBD2. The CDR3 sequence is 15 residues long. The germline V gene has CDR1 LGHNA and CDR2 YSLEER. This CDR3 is CASAVAGYSTDTQYF. The DNA of the CDR3 is TGCGCTTCGGCGGTAGCGGGATACTCCACAGATACGCAGTATTTT.

This clone was counted a single time. This rearrangement joins TRBV7-8 to TRBJ1-3, with 7 nucleotides matching TRBD1. The V and J ends lost 3 bases and 2 bases, in that order; junction bases with no gene match: 13. There are 18 residues in the CDR3. CDR1 is SGHVS and CDR2 is FQNEAQ in the germline V gene. CDR3 residues: CASSLSGGRFLAGNTIYF. CDR3 bases: TGTGCCAGCAGCTTGTCAGGGGGACGATTCTTAGCTGGAAACACCATATATTTT.

The CDR3 DNA sequence: TGTGCCAGCATATCCCCGAACACCGGGGAGCTGTTTTTT. It codes for CASISPNTGELFF. The gene calls are TRBV6-5 and TRBJ2-2; D unresolved. From germline, CDR1 is MNHEY and CDR2 SVGAGI. There are 13 residues in the CDR3. With 7 bases removed from V and 0 bases from J, the gap between germline ends came to 6 bases.

The chain's CDR3 is CASSLEVGGRGQDYEQYF. The DNA of the CDR3 is TGTGCCAGCAGCTTAGAGGTTGGGGGGAGAGGACAAGATTACGAGCAGTACTTC. The gene calls are TRBV7-8 and TRBJ2-7; the D gene is possibly TRBD2 (6 bases). There are 18 residues in the CDR3. From germline, CDR1 is SGHVS and CDR2 FQNEAQ. The V end lost 1 base, the J end lost 4 bases, and 23 bases lay between the germline ends.

This chain connects TRBV21-1 to TRBJ1-5; the table calls TRBD1, which could not be checked here. TRBV21-1 is a pseudogene locus. The length of the CDR3 is 16 residues. The CDR3 region is CASSSLPGGGNQPQHF. DNA of the CDR3: TGTGCCAGCAGCTCCCTCCCAGGGGGCGGTAATCAGCCCCAGCATTTT.

The rearrangement joins TRBV9 to TRBJ2-6; 9 bases match TRBD1. The trim removed 3 bases at V and 0 bases at J, leaving 10 bases unmatched. The CDR3 has 19 amino acids. Looked up from germline, CDR1 is SGDLS and CDR2 is YYNGEE. The CDR3 bases are TGTGCCAGCAGCGCTGATCCGGGACAGGGATTCTCTGGGGCCAACGTCCTGACTTTC. It yields the protein CASSADPGQGFSGANVLTF.

Only one count was recorded for this clone. This chain links TRBV28 with TRBJ1-1; TRBD1 is a possible D gene (5 bases). Trimming left V 6 bases short and J 8 bases short, with 13 bases between. The germline V gene has CDR1 MDHEN and CDR2 SYDVKM. The CDR3 runs 12 residues. The CDR3 DNA reads TGTGCCAGCAGGGTACAGGACGCCGAAGCTTTCTTT. It codes for CASRVQDAEAFF. The full variable domain, rest sourced from reference TRBV28 and TRBJ1-1, is DVKVTQSSRYLVKRTGEKVFLECVQDMDHENMFWYRQDPGLGLRLIYFSYDVKMKEKGDIPEGYSVSREKKERFSLILESASTNQTSMYLCASRVQDAEAFFGQGTRLTVV.

The rearrangement links TRBV7-8 to TRBJ1-1, with 7 nucleotides matching TRBD1. V shed 3 bases, J shed 6 bases, and the junction held 7 bases outside the gene matches. CDR3 length: 14 amino acids. Germline V CDR1 and CDR2: SGHVS, FQNEAQ. CDR3 in DNA: TGTGCCAGCAGCTTGGAACAGGGGAGCGCTGAAGCTTTCTTT. Encoded protein: CASSLEQGSAEAFF.

The chain recombines TRBV6-4 with TRBJ2-7; possible D gene TRBD2, 7 bases. Looked up from germline, CDR1 is MRHNA and CDR2 is SNTAGT. The V end lost 4 bases, the J end lost 3 bases, and 13 bases lay between the germline ends. The CDR3 sequence is 14 residues long. This CDR3 reads CASSVPGGLYEQYF. The DNA for the CDR3 is TGTGCCAGCAGTGTCCCCGGGGGGCTCTACGAGCAGTACTTC.

The chain joins TRBV5-4 to TRBJ2-3; D might be TRBD2 (7 bases). V lost 7 bases and J lost 5, with 14 bases in between. CDR3 length equals 13 residues. CDR1 and CDR2 (germline): SGHNT, YYREEE (reference sequence). The CDR3 sequence is CASFGGGQDTQYF. In DNA form, the CDR3 reads TGTGCCAGCTTTGGGGGGGGGCAAGATACGCAGTATTTT.

This clone has just a few counts. The genes are TRBV27 and TRBJ2-5, with D perhaps TRBD1 (5 bases). V lost 8 bases, J lost 4 bases, and 23 bases lay in between. The CDR3 has 16 residues. Looked up from germline, CDR1 is MNHEY and CDR2 is SMNVEV (reference sequence). CDR3 protein: CASARRQGSNRETQYF. Here the CDR3 DNA reads TGTGCCAGCGCCAGGCGGCAGGGAAGCAACAGAGAGACCCAGTACTTC.

The chain has TRBV21-1 and TRBJ1-1; no DNA check was done on the table's D call, TRBD1. TRBV21-1 is termed a pseudogene. This CDR3 spans 15 amino acids. CDR3 DNA sequence: TGTGCCAAGCCGTCACAGGGATTAGTGAACACTGAAGCTTTCTTT. Its protein product is CAKPSQGLVNTEAFF.

The chain combines TRBV5-1 with TRBJ1-2; 11 nucleotides align to TRBD1. Germline CDR1 and CDR2: SGHRS and YFSETQ. CDR3 length: 13 residues. V lost 4 bases to trimming and J lost 8 bases; unmatched junction nucleotides: 4. The CDR3 DNA follows: TGCGCCAGCAGCCTGGACAGGGGGCAAGGCTACACCTTC. This gives the protein CASSLDRGQGYTF.

The chain carries TRBV7-9 and TRBJ1-1; D is undetermined. Germline CDR1 and CDR2: SEHNR and FQNEAQ (reference sequence). V lost 2 bases to trimming and J lost 4 bases, with 8 bases between them. This CDR3 is 13 amino acids long. The CDR3 coding sequence is TGTGCCAGCAGCTTATCAGTAAGCACTGAAGCTTTCTTT. As protein: CASSLSVSTEAFF.

The chain carries TRBV5-5 and TRBJ2-7; 7 nucleotides match TRBD2. CDR1 and CDR2 (germline): SGHKS, YYEKEE (reference sequence). The CDR3 totals 14 residues. V lost 4 bases and J lost 3; bases outside the gene matches: 7. The CDR3 protein is CASSPPGGIYEQYF. CDR3 bases: TGTGCCAGCAGCCCCCCCGGGGGGATCTACGAGCAGTACTTC.

The chain links TRBV3-1 (or the pseudogene TRBV3-2) to TRBJ2-3, with 7 bases matching TRBD1. Germline values: CDR1 LGHDT, CDR2 YNNKEL (reference sequence). CDR3 size: 15 residues. After removal of 4 bases from V and 2 bases from J, the junction contained 6 bases not matched to a gene. As DNA, the CDR3 is TGTGCCAGCAGCCCCCGGGACAGACCCACAGATACGCAGTATTTT. It codes for CASSPRDRPTDTQYF.

The V and J genes are TRBV9 and TRBJ1-2; D is perhaps TRBD1 (6 bases). This CDR3 spans 14 amino acids. V lost 3 bases, J lost 8 bases, and 17 bases lay in between. Germline V gene lookup returns CDR1 SGDLS and CDR2 YYNGEE. CDR3 region: CASSALDSLIGYTF. CDR3 bases: TGTGCCAGCAGCGCCTTGGACAGTTTAATCGGCTACACCTTC.

The gene calls are TRBV5-8 and TRBJ1-2, with 9 bases that match TRBD1. Germline loops: CDR1 SGHTS, CDR2 YDEGEE. V trimming: 5 bases; J trimming: 5 bases; junction bases outside the gene matches: 13. This CDR3 has 16 amino acids. For the CDR3, the DNA is TGTGCCAGCAGGAAAAGGACCATCGACAGGGGGTATGGCTACACCTTC. This encodes CASRKRTIDRGYGYTF.

Here the CDR3 DNA reads TGTGCCAGTAGTCGTAGCGGTTATAGCTCCTATAATTCACCCCTCCACTTT. It translates to CASSRSGYSSYNSPLHF. The chain couples TRBV19 to TRBJ1-6, with D unclear. The CDR3 is 17 residues long. Per germline, CDR1 LNHDA and CDR2 SQIVND (reference sequence). Trimming took off 5 bases at V and 0 bases at J, with 14 bases between the two ends.

The chain joins TRBV21-1 to TRBJ2-2; TRBD1, the table's D call, lacks a check against the DNA. TRBV21-1 is a documented pseudogene. The length of the CDR3 is 19 residues. The CDR3: CASSIRDREVLMITGELFF. The CDR3 DNA is TGTGCCAGCAGCATACGGGACAGGGAGGTTTTAATGATCACCGGGGAGCTGTTTTTT.

J is TRBJ2-5 and V is TRBV6-5; 7 nucleotides align to TRBD2. The CDR3 extends over 15 amino acids. V was pared by 11 bases and J by 4 bases, with 16 bases of the junction left unmatched. CDR1 and CDR2 from the germline V gene are MNHEY and SVGAGI. The CDR3 is CAGGGWGGSRETQYF. In DNA form, the CDR3 reads TGTGCCGGAGGAGGATGGGGAGGGAGTCGAGAGACCCAGTACTTC.